This T cell receptor beta chain came from a study of blood T cell repertoires in COVID-19. About the research overall: The samples span acute and convalescent COVID-19 from the United States, Italy and Spain. The analysed material was cDNA or gDNA that came from T cells, B-cell-depleted T cells, or PBMCs.

Sequenced by immunoSEQ multiplex PCR; TCRdb stores in-frame clones only, minus some. The data hold more than 350,000 clones, with approximately 91% observed a single time. Within 2 weeks before study entry, exposed participants met a COVID-19 case. Per the germline V gene, CDR1 is SGHDT and CDR2 is YYEEEE. This CDR3 is built from 14 residues. The ends were cut back, 1 base at V and 0 bases at J, with 5 bases in the middle. The chain joins TRBV5-6 to TRBJ1-5; D ambiguous. This sequence originates from a woman aged 18-30 years who had been exposed to COVID-19. Material for sequencing was PBMCs or T cells enriched from blood (not recorded which). The CDR3 protein is CASSLQASNQPQHF. CDR3 DNA: TGTGCCAGCAGCTTGCAGGCTAGCAATCAGCCCCAGCATTTT.